This T cell receptor (beta chain) was obtained from a study of PD-1 blockade in classical Hodgkin lymphoma. For this clone: Its specificity is not known.

Study observations and caveats: Diversity similar to that of newly diagnosed patients was seen at baseline in complete responders. Relative to healthy donors, newly diagnosed patients reportedly had lower baseline TCR diversity, which was reported as lower still in relapsed/refractory patients. CD4+ TCR diversity, unlike CD8+, climbed significantly by C4D1.

V gave up 2 bases and J gave up 3 bases, with 11 bases separating them. The CDR3 is 14 residues long. The germline CDR1 and CDR2 sequences are SGHAT and FQNNGV. Time point defined: cycle 4 day 1 (C4D1), after less than 7 weeks of nivolumab. Each patient relapsed following autologous stem cell transplantation, and prior brentuximab vedotin exposure differed. Patients had relapsed/refractory classical Hodgkin lymphoma with complete response, partial response or progressive disease as best response. Some clones are missing from TCRdb's copy, which holds only in-frame ones; the method was immunoSEQ multiplex PCR. The data contain tens of thousands of clones, over 85% of them singletons.

The receptor's source is a human donor with classical Hodgkin lymphoma. This rearrangement joins TRBV11-2 to TRBJ2-7; D unresolved. The starting material was peripheral blood mononuclear cells (PBMCs), obtained before the fourth cycle of nivolumab. In DNA, the CDR3 is TGTGCCAGCAGCTTAACCCCTGACCACTACGAGCAGTACTTC. It translates to CASSLTPDHYEQYF. The full variable domain, rest sourced from reference TRBV11-2 and TRBJ2-7, is EAGVAQSPRYKIIEKRQSVAFWCNPISGHATLYWYQQILGQGPKLLIQFQNNGVVDDSQLPKDRFSAERLKGVDSTLKIQPAKLEDSAVYLCASSLTPDHYEQYFGPGTRLTVT.